Shown below are 8 T cell receptor beta chains from a single sample sequenced in a study of radiation and T cells in renal cell carcinoma. Clones were sequenced by immunoSEQ multiplex PCR, and TCRdb holds only the in-frame ones, with some missing. The table shows about 59,000 clones, with over 70% occurring only once. The time point was: baseline pretreatment blood. The treatment denotes: 15 Gy SBRT to primary tumor, nephrectomy 4 weeks later. Sample: blood, taken from a patient whose treatment included radiotherapy and nephrectomy. These receptors originate from a man aged 60-69 years with renal cell carcinoma.

This clone has just a few counts. The chain links TRBV18 to TRBJ2-1; 13 nucleotides line up with TRBD2. V lost 3 bases to trimming and J lost 8 bases; unmatched junction nucleotides: 4. The CDR3 extends over 15 amino acids. Germline CDR1 reads KGHSH; CDR2 reads LQKENI. As DNA, the CDR3 is TGTGCCAGCTCACCCGGGACTAGCGGGAACGATGAGCAGTTCTTC. Amino acid sequence: CASSPGTSGNDEQFF.

The chain joins TRBV15 to TRBJ1-5, with D perhaps matching TRBD1 (5 bases). CDR1 and CDR2 from the germline V gene are LNHNV and YYDKDF (reference sequence). The ends were cut back, 6 bases at V and 2 bases at J, with 14 bases in the middle. This CDR3 is 15 amino acids long. As DNA, the CDR3 is TGTGCCACCAGGGATGACGGGGGGGGCAATCAGCCCCAGCATTTT. As protein: CATRDDGGGNQPQHF.

This clone is a singleton in its sample. The chain is built from TRBV9 and TRBJ2-3, with 7 bases matching TRBD2. Germline assignment: CDR1 SGDLS and CDR2 YYNGEE. The length of the CDR3 is 16 residues. The V gene end was trimmed by 4 bases and the J gene end by 1 base; junction bases not matched to a gene: 9. The CDR3 region has the DNA TGTGCCAGCAGCTCCAGCGGGACTACGGGCACAGATACGCAGTATTTT. Translating it yields CASSSSGTTGTDTQYF. The full variable domain, completed using reference TRBV9 and TRBJ2-3, is DSGVTQTPKHLITATGQRVTLRCSPRSGDLSVYWYQQSLDQGLQFLIQYYNGEERAKGNILERFSAQQFPDLHSELNLSSLELGDSALYFCASSSSGTTGTDTQYFGPGTRLTVL.

The chain recombines TRBV19 with TRBJ1-5; tentatively, D is TRBD1 (6 bases). The CDR3 has 13 amino acids. Trimming removed 6 bases from V and 3 bases from J, with 9 bases in between. CDR1 and CDR2 (germline): LNHDA, SQIVND (reference sequence). Written as DNA, the CDR3 is TGTGCCAGTAGCGGGGGGCTCAATCAGCCCCAGCATTTT. This translates into CASSGGLNQPQHF.

The gene calls are TRBV9 and TRBJ1-1; D is unclear. The CDR3 runs to 15 residues. Germline CDR1 reads SGDLS; CDR2 reads YYNGEE. Trimming removed 0 bases at V and 0 bases at J, with 9 bases between. The CDR3 coding sequence is TGTGCCAGCAGCGTAGAAGGCAGCATGAACACTGAAGCTTTCTTT. Translated: CASSVEGSMNTEAFF.

This clone was seen only a few times. The chain recombines TRBV5-6 with TRBJ1-1, with TRBD1 as a possible D gene (5 bases). CDR1 SGHDT and CDR2 YYEEEE come from the germline V gene. The CDR3 has 13 residues. V shed 8 bases and J shed 1 base, with 12 bases lying between them. CDR3 residues: CASGGGGNTEAFF. In nucleotides, the CDR3 is TGTGCCAGTGGGGGAGGTGGGAACACTGAAGCTTTCTTT.

This rearrangement joins TRBV30 to TRBJ1-1; D remains unclear. The CDR3 is 16 residues long. Trimming removed 0 bases from V and 4 bases from J, with 18 bases in between. CDR1 is GTSNPN, CDR2 SVGIG, per germline (reference sequence). The CDR3 is CAWSVWTTPSGTEAFF. The CDR3, as DNA: TGTGCCTGGAGTGTATGGACCACCCCGTCGGGCACTGAAGCTTTCTTT.

The rearrangement uses TRBV23-1 and TRBJ2-7; D is uncertain. TRBV23-1 is annotated as an ORF whose role is uncertain. V was cut by 3 bases and J by 0 bases, with 27 bases left in between. This CDR3 comprises 20 residues. Written as DNA, the CDR3 is TGCGCCAGCAGTCATCCGACCGATATATTGACGCACAGTAACTCCTACGAGCAGTACTTC. It codes for CASSHPTDILTHSNSYEQYF.